These 26 T cell receptor beta chains were sequenced from one sample in a study of blood T cell repertoires in COVID-19. Sequencing used immunoSEQ multiplex PCR; TCRdb keeps in-frame clones, though not all of them. The sample includes about half a million clones, about 88% of them seen just once. Sequencing input: peripheral blood. The receptors stem from a man aged 18 to 30 with COVID-19, enrolled during active disease.

This chain joins TRBV9 and TRBJ2-1, with TRBD2 matching over 7 bases. The CDR3 contains 14 residues. Trimming cost V 2 bases and J 3 bases; bases outside gene matches: 2. Germline lookup yields CDR1 SGDLS and CDR2 YYNGEE. The CDR3 loop reads CASSVRDYYNEQFF. CDR3 nucleotide sequence: TGTGCCAGCAGCGTCCGGGACTACTACAATGAGCAGTTCTTC.

The J gene is TRBJ1-2, the V gene TRBV2, with 9 nucleotides matching TRBD1. Losses at the gene ends were 3 bases for V and 10 bases for J; bases not matched to a gene: 6. Germline lookup yields CDR1 SNHLY and CDR2 FYNNEI. This CDR3 has 13 residues. This CDR3 reads CASSDGTGTFYTF. The CDR3 coding sequence is TGTGCCAGCAGTGACGGGACAGGGACATTCTACACCTTC.

V gene TRBV2 combines with J gene TRBJ1-2, with D uncertain. The V end lost 4 bases, the J end lost 4 bases, and 10 bases lay between the germline ends. The CDR3 sequence is 13 residues long. From germline, CDR1 is SNHLY and CDR2 FYNNEI. CDR3: CASSAEEGYGYTF. For the CDR3, the DNA is TGTGCCAGCAGTGCGGAGGAGGGCTATGGCTACACCTTC.

The table lists this clone with a few counts. The chain combines TRBV6-5 with TRBJ1-1, with D perhaps TRBD1 (5 bases). Per germline, CDR1 MNHEY and CDR2 SVGAGI. The length of the CDR3 is 13 residues. Trimming took 5 bases from V and 0 from J, leaving 7 bases between them. CDR3 protein: CASSPTVNTEAFF. The CDR3 DNA follows: TGTGCCAGCAGTCCGACAGTGAACACTGAAGCTTTCTTT.

This rearrangement joins TRBV12-3 or TRBV12-4 to TRBJ1-3; D is undetermined. V gave up 7 bases and J gave up 1 base, with 5 bases separating them. The CDR3 loop spans 12 amino acids. The CDR3 is CASTLSGNTIYF. For the CDR3, the DNA is TGTGCCAGCACATTGTCTGGAAACACCATATATTTT.

The V gene is TRBV18, the J gene TRBJ1-1, with D possibly being TRBD1 (6 bases). The CDR3 covers 16 residues. Per the germline V gene, CDR1 is KGHSH and CDR2 is LQKENI. With 1 base removed from V and 3 bases from J, the gap between germline ends came to 15 bases. The chain's CDR3 is CASSPLPTGPDTEAFF. DNA of the CDR3: TGTGCCAGCTCACCACTACCTACAGGGCCAGACACTGAAGCTTTCTTT.

The genes are TRBV28 and TRBJ2-1; D gene unclear. The ends were cut back, 3 bases at V and 15 bases at J, with 12 bases in the middle. Germline V CDR1 and CDR2: MDHEN, SYDVKM. This CDR3 comprises 11 residues. CDR3 sequence (DNA): TGTGCCAGCAGTTTCAGTGGGCAGTCGTTCTTC. This gives the protein CASSFSGQSFF.

The chain combines TRBV6-9 with TRBJ1-2, with TRBD1 identical over 11 bases. The J segment lost 3 bases and the V segment lost 4 bases, leaving 10 bases of the junction unmatched. CDR1 and CDR2 (germline): MNHGY, SVAAGI. The CDR3 loop spans 17 amino acids. The CDR3 bases are TGTGCCAGCAGTTTTAGGTCGGGGACAGGGGGGGACTATGGCTACACCTTC. Its translation: CASSFRSGTGGDYGYTF.

The chain joins TRBV10-1 to TRBJ2-3; 8 nucleotides match TRBD2. Germline V gene sequence: CDR1 WNHNN, CDR2 SYGVQD (reference sequence). The CDR3 totals 14 residues. The V gene end was trimmed by 5 bases and the J gene end by 2 bases; junction bases not matched to a gene: 3. The CDR3 here is CASSKRGLTDTQYF. CDR3 coding DNA: TGCGCCAGCAGTAAGCGGGGGCTCACAGATACGCAGTATTTT.

CDR3 in amino acids: CATNDRQGSPLHF. DNA of the CDR3: TGTGCCACCAACGACAGGCAAGGTTCACCCCTCCACTTT. The V gene is TRBV24-1, the J gene TRBJ1-6, with D possibly TRBD1 on 6 matching bases. Between the trimmed V and J ends, which lost 8 bases and 9 bases, there was a span of 13 bases. This CDR3 has 13 residues. The germline CDR1 and CDR2 sequences are KGHDR and SFDVKD.

V is TRBV15 and J is TRBJ2-1; 7 positions match TRBD1. From germline, CDR1 is LNHNV and CDR2 YYDKDF (reference sequence). Losses at the gene ends were 8 bases for V and 7 bases for J; bases not matched to a gene: 5. The CDR3 is made up of 12 amino acids. Here the CDR3 reads CATRQGVNEQFF. The CDR3 bases are TGTGCCACCCGACAGGGAGTGAATGAGCAGTTCTTC.

The genes are TRBV11-2 and TRBJ2-7; TRBD1 matches 8 bases. Germline V gene data show CDR1 as SGHAT and CDR2 as FQNNGV. With V trimmed by 6 bases and J by 2 bases, 9 bases remained unmatched. The CDR3 sequence is 15 residues long. For the CDR3, the DNA is TGTGCCAGCAGGCCATCCGGGACAGGACCCTACGAGCAGTACTTC. Its translation: CASRPSGTGPYEQYF.

The V and J genes are TRBV19 and TRBJ1-1; 8 bases align to TRBD1. V shed 6 bases and J 1 base; nucleotides not matched to a gene: 7. The CDR3 runs to 15 residues. Per the germline V gene, CDR1 is LNHDA and CDR2 is SQIVND (reference sequence). The CDR3 protein is CASSLGQGGNTEAFF. DNA of the CDR3: TGTGCCAGTAGCCTCGGACAGGGAGGGAACACTGAAGCTTTCTTT.

The table lists this clone with a few counts. For the CDR3, the DNA is TGTGCCAGCAGTCCTAGTGAGACCGGGGAGCTGTTTTTT. Translating gives CASSPSETGELFF. The genes are TRBV12-3 or TRBV12-4 and TRBJ2-2; D remains unclear. The CDR3 length is 13 residues. Trimming shortened V by 5 bases and J by 5 bases, and 9 bases separated the two germline ends.

In its sample, this clone was seen a few times. V is TRBV4-1 and J is TRBJ2-3, with TRBD2 matching 11 bases. The CDR3 consists of 21 residues. Germline loops: CDR1 MGHRA, CDR2 YSYEKL. Trimming at V came to 2 bases and at J to 6 bases, leaving 22 bases not matched to a gene. In nucleotides, the CDR3 is TGCGCCAGCAGCCAACTCCCCCCTGGGGGCATAGCGGGAGGGTTGATGGATACGCAGTATTTT. It translates to CASSQLPPGGIAGGLMDTQYF.

This chain joins TRBV5-1 and TRBJ2-1; 12 bases are shared with TRBD2. This CDR3 region has 16 residues. The germline gives CDR1 SGHRS, CDR2 YFSETQ. The V and J ends lost 4 bases and 10 bases, in that order; junction bases with no gene match: 12. Written as DNA, the CDR3 is TGCGCCAGCAGCGGGAGACTAGCGGGAGATATATGGGAGCAGTTCTTC. Its protein is CASSGRLAGDIWEQFF.

This chain joins TRBV5-1 and TRBJ2-5; 7 bases line up with TRBD1. The CDR3 consists of 14 residues. Germline CDR1 SGHRS, CDR2 YFSETQ. V dropped 0 bases and J dropped 8; count of bases not matched to a gene: 7. CDR3 nucleotides: TGCGCCAGCAGCTTGGACACAGGGGATTCAACCCAGTACTTC. This sequence encodes CASSLDTGDSTQYF.

The chain uses TRBV7-3 and TRBJ2-7; D is unclear. Between the trimmed V and J ends, which lost 5 bases and 3 bases, there was a span of 11 bases. CDR1 is SGHTA, CDR2 FQGTGA, per germline. CDR3 length equals 13 residues. DNA of the CDR3: TGTGCCAGCAGCCCCGACAACAACTACGAGCAGTACTTC. Its translation is CASSPDNNYEQYF.

The chain combines TRBV19 with TRBJ2-1; D may be TRBD2 (5 bases). This CDR3 has 14 residues. The ends were cut back, 1 base at V and 5 bases at J, with 9 bases in the middle. In germline, CDR1 is LNHDA, CDR2 SQIVND (reference sequence). Here the CDR3 DNA reads TGTGCCAGTAGTATAGCGAGGGCCGACAATGAGCAGTTCTTC. It translates to CASSIARADNEQFF. The variable domain in full, completed from reference TRBV19 and TRBJ2-1, reads DGGITQSPKYLFRKEGQNVTLSCEQNLNHDAMYWYRQDPGQGLRLIYYSQIVNDFQKGDIAEGYSVSREKKESFPLTVTSAQKNPTAFYLCASSIARADNEQFFGPGTRLTVL.

Only one count was recorded for this clone. The chain carries TRBV23-1 and TRBJ1-5, with D hard to call. TRBV23-1 is an ORF, and what it does is uncertain. Trimming took 2 bases from V and 2 from J, leaving 19 bases between them. This CDR3 contains 18 residues. CDR3 loop: CASSQTGLSRSGNQPQHF. CDR3 DNA sequence: TGCGCCAGCAGTCAAACGGGTCTCTCCCGGTCCGGCAATCAGCCCCAGCATTTT.

Note on this clone: Other nucleotide sequences from this sample produce the same CDR3. The chain combines TRBV18 with TRBJ1-5, with 7 nucleotides matching TRBD1. There are 14 residues in the CDR3. Germline trimming cut 3 bases from V and 1 base from J; bases unmatched to any gene: 0. CDR1 is KGHSH and CDR2 is LQKENI in the germline V gene. This CDR3 reads CASSPGQSNQPQHF. In DNA, the CDR3 is TGTGCCAGCTCACCGGGACAGAGCAATCAGCCCCAGCATTTT.

This rearrangement joins TRBV19 to TRBJ1-2; TRBD1 matches at 7 bases. The ends lost 6 bases at V and 2 bases at J; junction bases unmatched: 6. The CDR3 loop spans 14 amino acids. Germline V gene lookup returns CDR1 LNHDA and CDR2 SQIVND (reference sequence). Here the CDR3 reads CASRQGTANYGYTF. The CDR3 DNA is TGTGCCAGTAGGCAAGGGACAGCGAACTATGGCTACACCTTC.

The chain couples TRBV7-8 to TRBJ1-1; a possible D gene is TRBD1 (6 bases). The CDR3 sequence is 15 residues long. V lost 5 bases to trimming and J lost 0 bases, with 13 bases between them. Germline CDR1 reads SGHVS; CDR2 reads FQNEAQ. This CDR3 reads CASSKQGSMNTEAFF. Written as DNA, the CDR3 is TGTGCCAGCAGCAAACAGGGTTCAATGAACACTGAAGCTTTCTTT.

As regards this clone: Other DNA sequences in this specimen translate into the identical CDR3. This rearrangement joins TRBV2 to TRBJ1-5, with 7 bases that match TRBD1. V lost 4 bases to trimming and J lost 5 bases; unmatched junction nucleotides: 2. CDR1 and CDR2 (germline): SNHLY, FYNNEI. The CDR3 sequence is 13 residues long. CDR3 DNA: TGTGCCAGCAGTGGGGACAGAGATCAGCCCCAGCATTTT. It is translated as CASSGDRDQPQHF.

The V and J genes are TRBV12-3 or TRBV12-4 and TRBJ2-7, with a tentative D call TRBD1 (6 bases). Trimming stripped 2 bases from V and 6 bases from J, with 8 bases between. The CDR3 is 12 amino acids. The CDR3 sequence: CASSLPGVEQYF. CDR3 coding DNA: TGTGCCAGCAGTTTACCAGGGGTCGAGCAGTACTTC.

There are a few counts of this clone. The chain couples TRBV10-2 to TRBJ2-2; 10 bases map to TRBD1. The germline CDR1 and CDR2 sequences are WSHSY and SAAADI. Trimming cost V 7 bases and J 7 bases; bases outside gene matches: 9. The CDR3 runs 15 residues. The CDR3 region is CASKFETGGSGELFF. The CDR3 DNA is TGCGCCAGCAAATTCGAGACAGGGGGCAGCGGGGAGCTGTTTTTT.